The clone carrying this T cell receptor (beta chain) was seen a handful of times. The antigen is unknown. This entry is derived from a study of T-cell reconstitution after alpha-beta-depleted transplantation in children. The CDR3 sequence is 21 residues long. The germline V gene encodes CDR1 MNHEY and CDR2 SMNVEV (reference sequence). With V trimmed by 2 bases and J by 1 base, 14 bases remained unmatched. General observations from the study: It was newly produced T cells that mostly accounted for T-cell counts and diversity one year after transplant. Approximately two months post-transplant, alpha-beta T cells reportedly originated from several hundred expanded graft clones. TCRbeta diversity was high at day 60 in some patients (a result of surviving recipient T cells and thymic progenitors).

Library preparation (for TCRbeta) was performed with unique molecular identifiers. TCRdb re-called the PCR reads through MiXCR, storing one row per CDR3 protein. This repertoire shows 500,000 to 600,000 distinct CDR3 sequences, 27% found once; its top ten account for under 45%. Sequencing was performed on PBMCs, taken before TCRalphabeta/CD19-depleted stem cell transplant. This sequence was found in a boy under two years old with Wiskott-Aldrich syndrome, due to receive a stem cell transplant. The V call is TRBV27, the J call TRBJ2-2; 12 bases align to TRBD2. The CDR3 DNA follows: TGTGCCAGCAGTTTAAGGAACCTAGCGGGAGGGCCACGAATGAACACCGGGGAGCTGTTTTTT. Amino acid sequence: CASSLRNLAGGPRMNTGELFF.